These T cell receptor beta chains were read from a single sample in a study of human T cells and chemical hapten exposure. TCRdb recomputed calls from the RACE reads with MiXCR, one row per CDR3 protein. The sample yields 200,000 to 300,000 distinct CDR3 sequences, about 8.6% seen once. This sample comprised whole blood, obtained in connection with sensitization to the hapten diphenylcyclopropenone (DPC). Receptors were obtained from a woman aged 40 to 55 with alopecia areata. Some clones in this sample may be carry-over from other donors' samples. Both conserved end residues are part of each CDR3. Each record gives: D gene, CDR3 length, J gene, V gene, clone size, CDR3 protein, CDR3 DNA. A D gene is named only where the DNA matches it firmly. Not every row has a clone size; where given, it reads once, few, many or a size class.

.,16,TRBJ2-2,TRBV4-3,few,CASSQEGSRVPGELFF,TGCGCCAGCAGCCAAGAAGGGTCCAGGGTCCCCGGGGAGCTGTTTTTT
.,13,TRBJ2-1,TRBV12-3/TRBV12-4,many,CASSFLGQNEQFF,TGTGCCAGCAGTTTTCTCGGACAGAATGAGCAGTTCTTC
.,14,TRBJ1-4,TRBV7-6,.,CASSLRSNDEKLFF,TGTGCCAGCAGCTTGAGGAGCAATGATGAAAAACTGTTTTTT
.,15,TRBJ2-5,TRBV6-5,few,CASSYGRIGKETQYF,TGTGCCAGCAGTTATGGGAGGATTGGGAAAGAGACCCAGTACTTC
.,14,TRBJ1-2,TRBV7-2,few,CASSSAGALHGYTF,TGTGCCAGCAGCTCCGCGGGGGCCCTCCATGGCTACACCTTC
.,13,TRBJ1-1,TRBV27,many,CASSLPGTTEAFF,TGTGCCAGCAGTTTACCAGGCACGACTGAAGCTTTCTTT
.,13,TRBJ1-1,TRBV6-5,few,CASIGVAGTEAFF,TGTGCCAGCATCGGGGTGGCGGGCACTGAAGCTTTCTTT
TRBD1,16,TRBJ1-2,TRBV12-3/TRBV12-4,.,CASSSGQGPPNYGYTF,TGTGCCAGCAGCTCTGGACAGGGACCCCCTAACTATGGCTACACCTTC
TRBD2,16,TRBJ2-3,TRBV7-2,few,CASSLGLAGPTDTQYF,TGTGCCAGCAGCTTAGGTCTAGCGGGACCCACAGATACGCAGTATTTT
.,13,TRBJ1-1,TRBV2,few,CASSERDGGEAFF,TGTGCCAGCAGTGAACGGGATGGCGGAGAAGCTTTCTTT
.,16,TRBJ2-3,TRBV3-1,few,CASSHNLASRGSTQYF,TGTGCCAGCAGCCATAACCTAGCGTCCCGAGGTAGTACGCAGTATTTT
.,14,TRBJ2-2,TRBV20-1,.,CSARDPHYAGELFF,TGCAGTGCTAGAGACCCCCATTATGCCGGGGAGCTGTTTTTT
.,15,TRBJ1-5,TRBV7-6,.,CASSLDQGLNQPQHF,TGTGCCAGCAGCTTAGACCAGGGCCTCAATCAGCCCCAGCATTTT
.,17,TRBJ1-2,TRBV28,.,CASMLNQGRLSNYGYTF,TGTGCCAGCATGCTCAACCAGGGGAGATTATCTAACTATGGCTACACCTTC
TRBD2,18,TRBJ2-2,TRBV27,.,CASSSPGLAGGSTGELFF,TGTGCCAGCAGTTCCCCGGGACTAGCGGGTGGGTCCACCGGGGAGCTGTTTTTT
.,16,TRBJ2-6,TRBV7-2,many,CASSPHAPRGANVLTF,TGTGCCAGCAGCCCTCACGCTCCACGTGGGGCCAACGTCCTGACTTTC
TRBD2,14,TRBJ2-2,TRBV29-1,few,CSAQREEGTGELFF,TGCAGCGCTCAGCGGGAGGAAGGCACCGGGGAGCTGTTTTTT
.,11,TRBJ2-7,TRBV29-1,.,CSVWGGLEQYF,TGCAGCGTTTGGGGGGGGCTCGAGCAGTACTTC
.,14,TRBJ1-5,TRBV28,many,CASSLWGGRQPQHF,TGTGCCAGCAGTTTATGGGGGGGCAGACAGCCCCAGCATTTT
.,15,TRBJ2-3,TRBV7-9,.,CAGTSIPTRTDTQYF,TGTGCCGGTACCTCTATACCAACCCGCACAGATACGCAGTATTTT
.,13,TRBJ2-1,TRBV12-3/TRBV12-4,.,CASSFLEYNEQFF,TGTGCCAGCAGTTTCCTGGAGTACAATGAGCAGTTCTTC
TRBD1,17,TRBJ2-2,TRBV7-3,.,CASSPRPGQGVAGELFF,TGTGCCAGCAGCCCTCGTCCGGGACAGGGTGTGGCCGGGGAGCTGTTTTTT
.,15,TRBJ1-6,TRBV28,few,CASSPGTFRNSPLHF,TGTGCCAGCAGTCCGGGGACCTTTAGGAATTCACCCCTCCACTTT